The clone carrying this T cell receptor beta chain has just one count. Produced via immunoSEQ multiplex PCR; TCRdb's table is partial and in-frame only. The table includes a few million clones, approximately 94% detected once. This CDR3 contains 15 residues. CDR1 and CDR2 (germline): SEHNR, FQNEAQ (reference sequence). Trimming pared 3 bases from V and 2 bases from J, leaving 10 bases between. These data come from a study of shared clonotypes between healthy human individuals. Overall study: Used for every donor were three CD4 naive, three CD4 memory, two CD8 naive and one CD8 memory plate.

This chain links TRBV7-9 with TRBJ2-2; D possibly corresponds to TRBD1 (6 bases). The TCR originated in a man aged 18-30 years in good health. Sequenced: naive CD4+ T cells sorted from blood. The subset was: CD45RA+ positively selected. CDR3 in DNA: TGTGCCAGCAGCTTGGGGGCCCTTAACACCGGGGAGCTGTTTTTT. As protein: CASSLGALNTGELFF.